This is a list of T cell receptor beta chains from one sample in a study of cytomegalovirus exposure and HLA in healthy donors. Using immunoSEQ multiplex PCR, the repertoire was profiled, and TCRdb retains in-frame clones only, with some absent. Seen here are over 95,000 clones, around 77% observed once, and the top ten hold 11%. The sequencing sample was made of PBMCs. These receptors all come from a man in his forties in good health and CMV-seropositive. Each CDR3 is given with its conserved first and last residue. The D gene is left open where the match is weak. The size entry is marked missing in some rows and otherwise reads once, few, many or a size class.

-,-,TRBJ2-5,TRBV28,TGTGCCAGCAGTCCCCCGGCTAGCTATCAAGAGACCCAGTACTTC,CASSPPASYQETQYF
-,-,TRBJ1-1,TRBV11-2,TGTGCCAGCAGCTACCGTGGGGGGGTCCTTGAAGCTTTCTTT,CASSYRGGVLEAFF
-,TRBD2,TRBJ2-3,TRBV28,TGTGCCAGCAGTTCGGCTAGCGGGGGAGCAGGCACAGATACGCAGTATTTT,CASSSASGGAGTDTQYF
-,-,TRBJ2-5,TRBV7-2,TGTGCCAGCAGCTTAGCGTCTAGTGGGCAAGAGACCCAGTACTTC,CASSLASSGQETQYF
few,-,TRBJ2-7,TRBV19,TGTGCCAGTAGTCCCCTTGACAGCGACTCCTACGAGCAGTACTTC,CASSPLDSDSYEQYF
few,-,TRBJ2-3,TRBV7-9,TGTGCCAGCAGCCCCGCAGGTTCTAGCACAGATACGCAGTATTTT,CASSPAGSSTDTQYF
-,-,TRBJ1-1,TRBV11-2,TGTGCCAGCAGCCCCCGGGGGGCAGGGACAAATGGAAAAGCTTTCTTT,CASSPRGAGTNGKAFF
-,-,TRBJ1-1,TRBV7-9,TGTGCCAGCAGCCCCGGGGGAGGCACTGAAGCTTTCTTT,CASSPGGGTEAFF
-,-,TRBJ2-7,TRBV7-8,TGTGCCAGCAGCTTAGTGCTGAGGAGCTACGAGCAGTACTTC,CASSLVLRSYEQYF
few,TRBD1,TRBJ2-7,TRBV6-6,TGTGCCAGCAGTTCGGACAGGGGGCCGGGCGAGCAGTACTTC,CASSSDRGPGEQYF
-,-,TRBJ2-7,TRBV6-1,TGTGCCAGCAGTGAAGTTTACAACTACGAGCAGTACTTC,CASSEVYNYEQYF
once,TRBD1,TRBJ1-1,TRBV19,TGTGCCAGTACCACTAGCAGGGGACAGTCTGAAGCTTTCTTT,CASTTSRGQSEAFF
once,-,TRBJ2-7,TRBV9,TGTGCCAGCAGCGTAGGGTTTGGGCAGGGTCGTAACGAGCAGTACTTC,CASSVGFGQGRNEQYF
-,TRBD1,TRBJ2-7,TRBV5-1,TGCGCCAGCAGCTTGCTCCCTCCGGGACAGGGGACGGGCGAGCAGTACTTC,CASSLLPPGQGTGEQYF
-,-,TRBJ1-6,TRBV7-8,TGTGCCAGCAGCTTATACGATCGAGTTGGTTCACCCCTCCACTTT,CASSLYDRVGSPLHF
few,-,TRBJ2-7,TRBV7-7,TGTGCTAGCAGTCAGGTACTCTCGGCCGAGCAGTACTTC,CASSQVLSAEQYF
-,TRBD2,TRBJ2-3,TRBV19,TGTGCCAGTAGTGGTCTAGCGGGGGGTGTGAATACGCAGTATTTT,CASSGLAGGVNTQYF
-,-,TRBJ1-4,TRBV6-1,TGTGCCAGCAGTTCCGACAGGCTAACGAATGAAAAACTGTTTTTT,CASSSDRLTNEKLFF
-,-,TRBJ1-5,TRBV4-2,TGTGCCAGCAGCCAAGACAGGGGTTATCAGCCCCAGCATTTT,CASSQDRGYQPQHF
-,TRBD1,TRBJ2-1,TRBV18,TGTGCCAGCTCAGGGACAGCTACCTTAAATGAGCAGTTCTTC,CASSGTATLNEQFF
-,TRBD2,TRBJ2-5,TRBV2,TGTGCCAGCTCGTTTTGGGGGGGTCGAGAGACCCAGTACTTC,CASSFWGGRETQYF
-,-,TRBJ1-1,TRBV15,TGTGCCACCAGCAGAGTTCCCTCTACAGGGAGTACTGAAGCTTTCTTT,CATSRVPSTGSTEAFF
once,TRBD2,TRBJ2-5,TRBV25-1,TGTGCCAGCAGTGAGCCACGGGATAGCGGGAGACGTCAGGAGACCCAGTACTTC,CASSEPRDSGRRQETQYF
-,TRBD1,TRBJ1-4,TRBV27,TGTGCCAGCAGTTTATCGGGACAGGGAACTAATGAAAAACTGTTTTTT,CASSLSGQGTNEKLFF
-,TRBD1,TRBJ2-7,TRBV5-5,TGTGCCAGCAGCCTGGGACAGCCTAGGGGCGACGAGCAGTACTTC,CASSLGQPRGDEQYF
-,TRBD2,TRBJ2-5,TRBV9,TGTGCCAGCAGCCAGAGCACCGGGACTAGCGGGGGGAAGAGAGAGACCCAGTACTTC,CASSQSTGTSGGKRETQYF
-,-,TRBJ1-2,TRBV6-1,TGTGCCAGCGTCGCGGGATTCGACTATGGCTACACCTTC,CASVAGFDYGYTF
-,-,TRBJ1-2,TRBV6-5,TGTGCCAGCAGCCGAAGCTCTAACTATGGCTACACCTTC,CASSRSSNYGYTF
-,-,TRBJ2-7,TRBV4-1,TGCGCCAGCAGCCAAGAGCAGGGTAGGTCCTACGAGCAGTACTTC,CASSQEQGRSYEQYF
few,-,TRBJ2-4,TRBV19,TGTGCCAGTAGTTTTCTCGGCGGACTGAGAGAGAAACTAGCCAAAAACATTCAGTACTTC,CASSFLGGLREKLAKNIQYF
-,-,TRBJ2-5,TRBV12-2,TGTGCAAGTCGCCCGCCGGGGGTCGGGGTTCGAGAGACCCAGTACTTC,CASRPPGVGVRETQYF
-,TRBD1,TRBJ2-3,TRBV4-2,TGTGCCAGCAGCCAAGATCCTACAGGGGCCTTGGGAACAGATACGCAGTATTTT,CASSQDPTGALGTDTQYF
once,-,TRBJ2-3,TRBV6-1,TGTGCCAGCAGTGAAGTTGCAGGGAGCACAGATACGCAGTATTTT,CASSEVAGSTDTQYF
-,-,TRBJ1-6,TRBV18,TGTGCCAGCTCGCCCCAATTGGACAGTTCACCCCTCCACTTT,CASSPQLDSSPLHF
-,-,TRBJ1-3,TRBV27,TGTGCCAGCAGTATAAACCCCCGGGTAGCGGGAAACACCATATATTTT,CASSINPRVAGNTIYF
medium-sized,-,TRBJ2-7,TRBV4-3,TGCGCCAGCAGCCAAGATATCCGGGGTTCTGACGAGCAGTACTTC,CASSQDIRGSDEQYF
few,-,TRBJ1-6,TRBV2,TGTGCCAGCAGTGACAGGGTCTATGGTTCACCCCTCCACTTT,CASSDRVYGSPLHF
few,TRBD1,TRBJ2-7,TRBV6-1,TGTGCCAGCAGTCAAGATGACAGGGTGAAAACCTACGAGCAGTACTTC,CASSQDDRVKTYEQYF
-,-,TRBJ2-3,TRBV6-5,TGTGCCAGCAGCTTACGATACAGGTTGGGCGATACGCAGTATTTT,CASSLRYRLGDTQYF
-,-,TRBJ2-7,TRBV28,TGTGCCAGCAGTTTCTTCAGGCACGAGCAGTACTTC,CASSFFRHEQYF
-,TRBD1,TRBJ1-2,TRBV25-1,TGTGCCAGCAGTGATGACAGGGGGCCTGGCTACACCTTC,CASSDDRGPGYTF
once,TRBD1,TRBJ1-4,TRBV18,TGTGCCAGCTCACCACGTCTATCTACAGGGGTGGAAGAAAAACTGTTTTTT,CASSPRLSTGVEEKLFF
few,TRBD1,TRBJ1-4,TRBV30,TGTGCCTGGACAGGGGGCGCCCAAAGGGGTAATGAAAAACTGTTTTTT,CAWTGGAQRGNEKLFF
-,-,TRBJ2-1,TRBV7-9,TGTGCCAGCAGCGCGGGCGTTAGTAATGAGCAGTTCTTC,CASSAGVSNEQFF
-,TRBD1,TRBJ1-5,TRBV5-6,TGTGCCAGCAGCTGGACAGGGGGCGCGCTGGGGAATCAGCCCCAGCATTTT,CASSWTGGALGNQPQHF
once,TRBD1,TRBJ1-6,TRBV19,TGTGCCAGTAGTGTAAACAGGGGGCGGAATTCACCCCTCCACTTT,CASSVNRGRNSPLHF
-,-,TRBJ2-3,TRBV4-3,TGCGCCAGCAGCCAGCCTGTCTTCCGGGGTACGCAGTATTTT,CASSQPVFRGTQYF
-,TRBD2,TRBJ2-1,TRBV29-1,TGCAGCGTTGATAGGACTAGCGGGGCTTATGAGCAGTTCTTC,CSVDRTSGAYEQFF
-,-,TRBJ1-2,TRBV7-9,TGTGCCTGTCCGACAGAGAACTATGGCTACACCTTC,CACPTENYGYTF
-,TRBD2,TRBJ2-1,TRBV7-3,TGTGCCAGCAGCTTTGAAGCGGGGGGGCGCTACAATGAGCAGTTCTTC,CASSFEAGGRYNEQFF
-,TRBD1,TRBJ2-5,TRBV5-1,TGCGCCAGCAGCTTGGGGGGGACAGGGGGTGTGGAGACCCAGTACTTC,CASSLGGTGGVETQYF
-,-,TRBJ1-5,TRBV28,TGTGCCAGCAACGGGGGGTATCGCAATCAGCCCCAGCATTTT,CASNGGYRNQPQHF
-,TRBD1,TRBJ2-7,TRBV5-4,TGTGCCAGCAGCTTGGGGGTGGCAGGGGGCGAGCAGTACTTC,CASSLGVAGGEQYF